In its sample, the clone carrying this T cell receptor (beta chain) was seen a few times. As yet, its antigen is unknown. This sample is part of a study of T-cell memory formation after mild COVID-19. 5'RACE primed at constant segments yielded TCR alpha and TCR beta cDNA libraries bearing sample barcodes and UMIs. TCRdb reprocessed the 5' RACE reads via MiXCR and lists one record per CDR3 protein. The sample has roughly 170,000 distinct CDR3 sequences; roughly 20% are singletons. General study points: Detection of some responders pre-infection suggested pre-existing cross-reactive memory T cells participated.

Germline V gene data show CDR1 as MNHEY and CDR2 as SVGEGT. CDR3 size: 15 residues. With V trimmed by 0 bases and J by 9 bases, 10 bases remained unmatched. This receptor was obtained from a man aged 18 to 30 who had mild COVID-19 (a few samples of this study predate the infection). Cell type and time point are not known. The sequencing input was PBMCs or a T cell subset sorted from them (not recorded which). The gene calls are TRBV6-2 or TRBV6-3 and TRBJ1-1, with TRBD1 matching 7 bases. CDR3 loop: CASSYSEAGTDKAFF. CDR3 sequence (DNA): TGTGCCAGCAGTTACTCGGAGGCGGGGACAGACAAAGCTTTCTTT.